This T cell receptor (beta chain) comes out of a study of vaccination effects on CD4 cells after COVID-19. At the level of the study: The second dose preceded post-vaccine samples by a median of 72 days.

Remarks on this clone: Antigen specificity is unknown.

Before any sequencing was done, the ViraFEST assay used viral peptide pools to expand antigen-specific CD4+ T cells. Upon completion of around ten days in culture, CD4+ T cells were isolated. Vaccine administered to participants consisted of two doses of either BNT162b2 or mRNA-1273. The method was immunoSEQ multiplex PCR; TCRdb's version includes in-frame clones alone and lacks a portion of them. Of under 40,000 clones listed, 70% to 85% are singletons. Points from the study as a whole: Convalescent patients in the study were few, and early post-infection timepoints were absent. Late post-vaccination, clones induced by infection and those induced by vaccine underwent marked clonal contraction.

The germline V gene encodes CDR1 MGHRA and CDR2 YSYEKL. V was clipped by 1 base and J by 0 bases, with 18 bases between them. CDR3 length: 18 amino acids. The sample here was CD4+ T cells from PBMCs cultured with HCoV-NL63 spike peptides, taken after COVID-19 vaccination. The chain carries TRBV4-1 and TRBJ1-1, with D possibly being TRBD1 (5 bases). The clonotype originates from a human donor who received a COVID-19 vaccine. Some clones in this sample may be carry-over from other donors' samples. The CDR3 nucleotides are TGCGCCAGCAGCCAAGGACTGCTTAGTAGACAGCTGAACACTGAAGCTTTCTTT. Protein: CASSQGLLSRQLNTEAFF.